This T cell receptor (beta chain) comes out of a study of tumor-infiltrating lymphocytes in primary liver carcinoma. The overall study: Ranging in age from 30 to 69 years, the patients were men and women. The tumors ranged from about 4.2 to 11 cm across and fell within stage T1-T3 N0M0.

Both RNA and DNA were isolated together from around 20-30 mg of bulk tissue that had not been sorted. All of the tumor samples contained over 75% viable tumor cells. cDNA specific to TCR beta was made from approximately 500 ng of total RNA, with a constant-region primer employed for priming. Library construction for TCR beta comprised three nested multiplex PCR rounds performed with slightly modified ARM-PCR. Researchers ran the first two PCR rounds for approximately 10 cycles each with TRBV1-TRBV30 forward primers and a C-beta reverse primer. TCRdb passed the multiplex PCR reads through MiXCR, listing each CDR3 protein once. This sample has about 60,000 distinct CDR3 sequences, with over 60% found just once. Concerning this clonotype itself: A junction boundary mismatches the germline segment, possibly from a read error.

The germline V gene encodes CDR1 SGHDT and CDR2 YYEEEE. This CDR3 is 12 amino acids long. This rearrangement joins TRBV5-6 to TRBJ2-7, with no clear D. This TCR came from a man aged 40-49 years with primary liver carcinoma and hepatitis B virus infection. The sample comprised liver tumor tissue from sampling region 4. Sample subset: tumor region T4, right-lateral pole. The CDR3 loop reads CASSLRAAEQYF. In nucleotides, the CDR3 is TGTGCCAGCAGCTTGAGGGCTGCCGAGCAGTATTTC.